Below, 21 T cell receptor beta chains from the same sample are listed, as sequenced in a study of T cell responses to AZD1222 COVID-19 vaccine. Method: immunoSEQ multiplex PCR; TCRdb's copy keeps in-frame clones and lacks some. The sample yields about 140,000 clones, 80% to 95% seen once. This specimen was peripheral blood, taken on day 0 of AZD1222 vaccination. Receptors were obtained from an adult in good health.

The gene calls are TRBV18 and TRBJ2-2; D gene uncertain. Germline V gene lookup returns CDR1 KGHSH and CDR2 LQKENI. The CDR3 runs to 14 residues. Trimming shortened V by 1 base and J by 7 bases, and 10 bases separated the two germline ends. The CDR3 bases are TGTGCCAGCTCACCACTAGAAGTCGGCGGGGAGCTGTTTTTT. Amino acids: CASSPLEVGGELFF.

The sample holds one count of this clone. The V call is TRBV4-1, the J call TRBJ2-7; TRBD1 matches at 10 bases. The germline V gene encodes CDR1 MGHRA and CDR2 YSYEKL. The CDR3 is 16 amino acids. V gave up 2 bases and J gave up 2 bases; unmatched junction bases: 6. The chain's CDR3 is CASSQTTGGVTYEQYF. CDR3 in DNA: TGCGCCAGCAGCCAAACGACAGGGGGCGTCACCTACGAGCAGTACTTC.

J is TRBJ1-2 and V is TRBV19; no reliable D call. Per germline, CDR1 LNHDA and CDR2 SQIVND (reference sequence). The V end was cut by 7 bases, the J end by 4 bases, with 7 bases between. This CDR3 spans 11 amino acids. The CDR3 reads CASTQSYGYTF. Written as DNA, the CDR3 is TGTGCCAGTACGCAGAGCTATGGCTACACCTTC.

This clone showed up just once. The chain links TRBV4-3 to TRBJ1-5, with D possibly matching TRBD1 (5 bases). This CDR3 contains 14 residues. V lost 3 bases and J lost 4, with 10 bases in between. CDR1 is LGHNA and CDR2 is YSLEER in the germline V gene. The CDR3 sequence is CASSHGGSNQPQHF. In DNA form, the CDR3 reads TGCGCCAGCAGCCACGGGGGATCTAATCAGCCCCAGCATTTT.

This chain uses TRBV6-5 with TRBJ2-1; 12 bases line up with TRBD2. The germline gives CDR1 MNHEY, CDR2 SVGAGI. V trimming: 2 bases; J trimming: 9 bases; junction bases outside the gene matches: 5. CDR3 length: 15 residues. In DNA, the CDR3 is TGTGCCAGCAGTTACCGACTAGCGGGAGTAAGTGAGCAGTTCTTC. Encoded protein: CASSYRLAGVSEQFF.

The chain links TRBV25-1 to TRBJ1-2; TRBD1 might be the D (5 bases). V lost 1 base, J lost 2 bases, and 8 bases lay in between. Germline V gives CDR1 MGHDK, CDR2 SYGVNS. The CDR3 covers 14 residues. The CDR3 reads CASSEWAGNYGYTF. The CDR3, as DNA: TGTGCCAGCAGTGAATGGGCAGGGAACTATGGCTACACCTTC.

The rearrangement joins TRBV7-9 to TRBJ2-1; TRBD2 aligns across 13 bases. Germline CDR1 and CDR2: SEHNR and FQNEAQ (reference sequence). This CDR3 comprises 18 residues. V dropped 5 bases and J dropped 0; count of bases not matched to a gene: 7. CDR3 loop: CASSTLAGGPYSYNEQFF. CDR3 sequence (DNA): TGTGCCAGCAGCACACTAGCGGGAGGGCCTTACTCCTACAATGAGCAGTTCTTC. Supplemented by reference TRBV7-9 and TRBJ2-1, the full variable domain reads DTGVSQNPRHKITKRGQNVTFRCDPISEHNRLYWYRQTLGQGPEFLTYFQNEAQLEKSRLLSDRFSAERPKGSFSTLEIQRTEQGDSAMYLCASSTLAGGPYSYNEQFFGPGTRLTVL.

This sequence joins TRBV2 and TRBJ2-7; D is possibly TRBD1 or TRBD2 (5 bases each). Deletions cut 3 bases from V and 2 bases from J, with 14 bases between. Per germline, CDR1 SNHLY and CDR2 FYNNEI. CDR3 length equals 15 residues. The DNA of the CDR3 is TGTGCCAGCAGTGACCGCAGGACGGGACCCTACGAGCAGTACTTC. Protein product: CASSDRRTGPYEQYF.

The chain links TRBV10-3 to TRBJ2-1, with TRBD2 identical over 12 bases. Germline V gives CDR1 ENHRY, CDR2 SYGVKD. V lost 6 bases, J lost 9 bases, and 6 bases stayed unmatched. CDR3 size: 14 residues. The chain's CDR3 is CAIRASGRAGEQFF. In nucleotides, the CDR3 is TGTGCCATCAGGGCTAGCGGGAGGGCAGGTGAGCAGTTCTTC.

The genes are TRBV5-1 and TRBJ2-7; D could derive from TRBD1 or TRBD2 (5 bases each). The V and J ends lost 4 bases and 3 bases respectively, with 8 bases between them. The germline V gene encodes CDR1 SGHRS and CDR2 YFSETQ. The CDR3 sequence is 12 residues long. The CDR3 reads CASSAGSYEQYF. DNA for the CDR3: TGCGCCAGCAGCGCAGGGAGCTACGAGCAGTACTTC.

V gene TRBV4-2 combines with J gene TRBJ2-3; D might be TRBD2 (5 bases). The CDR3 contains 16 residues. Germline CDR1 reads LGHNA; CDR2 reads YNFKEQ. V was trimmed by 1 base and J by 8 bases, leaving 19 bases between them. The CDR3 reads CASSQVRRVVVGTQYF. CDR3 sequence (DNA): TGTGCCAGCAGCCAAGTACGGCGGGTAGTTGTAGGTACGCAGTATTTT.

This chain uses TRBV6-5 with TRBJ2-7; TRBD2 matches 10 bases. Germline CDR1 reads MNHEY; CDR2 reads SVGAGI. The CDR3 sequence is 16 residues long. V lost 2 bases and J lost 2; bases outside the gene matches: 6. CDR3 residues: CASSYALAGEAYEQYF. The CDR3 coding sequence is TGTGCCAGCAGTTACGCCCTAGCGGGAGAAGCCTACGAGCAGTACTTC.

The genes are TRBV5-1 and TRBJ1-2; TRBD1 matches at 9 bases. Germline assignment: CDR1 SGHRS and CDR2 YFSETQ. V was clipped by 4 bases and J by 2 bases; unmatched bases: 3. The CDR3 consists of 14 residues. The CDR3 DNA follows: TGCGCCAGCAGCCCGGGACAGGGAAACTATGGCTACACCTTC. Translated: CASSPGQGNYGYTF.

The CDR3 spells CASRYRAGYEQYF. DNA of the CDR3: TGTGCCAGCAGATACCGGGCAGGCTACGAGCAGTACTTC. This chain uses TRBV7-8 with TRBJ2-7, with D unclear. V lost 6 bases and J 3 bases, leaving 12 bases between the germline ends. Germline V CDR1 and CDR2: SGHVS, FQNEAQ. This CDR3 spans 13 amino acids.

This clone appeared a single time. The chain employs TRBV19 and TRBJ2-7; 8 bases match TRBD2. With 8 bases clipped from V and 6 bases from J, the junction kept 12 bases outside the gene matches. Per germline, CDR1 LNHDA and CDR2 SQIVND (reference sequence). This CDR3 is built from 14 residues. CDR3: CASSSGTREGEQYF. The CDR3 nucleotides read TGTGCCAGTTCGAGCGGGACTCGGGAGGGCGAGCAGTACTTC.

This clone was found a few times. This chain uses TRBV6-1 with TRBJ2-2; the D gene is possibly TRBD2 (5 bases). Trimming stripped 3 bases from V and 4 bases from J, with 21 bases between. The CDR3 consists of 18 residues. Per the germline V gene, CDR1 is MNHNS and CDR2 is SASEGT. The CDR3 loop reads CASSDERSGSLGTGELFF. CDR3 in DNA: TGTGCCAGCAGTGACGAACGTTCGGGGTCCCTAGGCACCGGGGAGCTGTTTTTT.

The chain combines TRBV3-1 (or the pseudogene TRBV3-2) with TRBJ2-7; TRBD2 might be the D (6 bases). The V end lost 1 base, the J end lost 0 bases, and 7 bases lay between the germline ends. The CDR3 runs 14 residues. The V gene's germline CDR1 is LGHDT and CDR2 YNNKEL (reference sequence). Written as DNA, the CDR3 is TGTGCCAGCAGCCAAGGGACTACCTCCTACGAGCAGTACTTC. Its translation is CASSQGTTSYEQYF.

A single count supports this clone. The J gene is TRBJ2-7, the V gene TRBV5-1, with TRBD2 identical over 8 bases. Germline CDR1 and CDR2: SGHRS and YFSETQ. The CDR3 contains 15 residues. V shed 0 bases and J 3 bases; nucleotides not matched to a gene: 5. CDR3: CASSLGGREDYEQYF. DNA of the CDR3: TGCGCCAGCAGCTTGGGAGGGCGGGAGGACTACGAGCAGTACTTC.

The rearrangement joins TRBV6-1 to TRBJ1-4; D gene uncertain. Germline CDR1 reads MNHNS; CDR2 reads SASEGT. The V end was cut by 1 base, the J end by 8 bases, with 14 bases between. CDR3 size: 15 residues. The CDR3 is CASSEDLGEYEKLFF. The CDR3 DNA follows: TGTGCCAGCAGTGAAGATCTTGGGGAATACGAAAAACTGTTTTTT.

This rearrangement joins TRBV5-1 to TRBJ2-1; maybe TRBD2 (5 bases). V was pared by 1 base and J by 3 bases, with 11 bases between. CDR3 length equals 15 residues. The V gene's germline CDR1 is SGHRS and CDR2 YFSETQ. The chain's CDR3 is CASSLKADYYNEQFF. The CDR3 DNA reads as TGCGCCAGCAGCTTGAAAGCGGATTACTACAATGAGCAGTTCTTC.

Details on this clone: The junction does not match germline at one end; this may be a read error. The J gene is TRBJ1-4, the V gene TRBV4-3, with TRBD1 identical over 8 bases. The CDR3 consists of 14 residues. Germline V gives CDR1 LGHNA, CDR2 YSLEER. CDR3 loop: CASSQEGGDGDRRF. In DNA, the CDR3 is TGCGCCAGCAGCCAAGAAGGGGGGGACGGGGACAGGAGGTTT.